This TCR beta chain was sequenced in a study of blood T cell repertoires in COVID-19. Study in general: Spain, Italy and the United States supplied samples that represented acute and convalescent COVID-19. PBMCs, B-cell-depleted T cells, or T cells were the source of the cDNA or gDNA that made up the material.

Those enrolled in Seattle joined during active infection and were followed longitudinally afterward. Data came from immunoSEQ multiplex PCR; TCRdb stores just in-frame clones and leaves some out. The sample shows 250,000 or so clones, approximately 86% of them seen only once. The V and J ends lost 3 bases and 0 bases respectively, with 12 bases between them. Germline CDR1 LNHDA, CDR2 SQIVND (reference sequence). This CDR3 comprises 16 residues. The TCR comes from a woman aged 55-75 years with COVID-19, enrolled during active disease. The sequenced sample consisted of peripheral blood. The chain employs TRBV19 and TRBJ1-5, with a weak D call TRBD1 (5 bases). CDR3 residues: CASSISWGDSNQPQHF. The CDR3 DNA reads as TGTGCCAGTAGTATCTCCTGGGGGGATAGCAATCAGCCCCAGCATTTT.